Each of the 5 T cell receptor beta chains below was sequenced from the same sample in a study of T-cell memory formation after mild COVID-19. TCRdb passed the 5' RACE reads through MiXCR, listing each CDR3 protein once. The sample records about 470,000 distinct CDR3 sequences, 18% being singletons. The sequenced material came from PBMCs or a T cell subset sorted from them (not recorded which). These receptors came from an adult woman who had mild COVID-19 (a few samples of this study predate the infection). Cell type and time point are not known.

The chain uses TRBV3-1 and TRBJ2-1; a possible D gene is TRBD2 (5 bases). CDR3 size: 13 residues. V was pared by 5 bases and J by 15 bases, with 20 bases between. Germline V lookup: CDR1 LGHDT, CDR2 YNNKEL (reference sequence). CDR3 bases: TGTGCCAGCAGCGAGAACAACGGAAAAGCGGTGTTCTTC. This sequence encodes CASSENNGKAVFF.

This clonotype has more than one count but fewer than ten. The chain carries TRBV6-4 and TRBJ2-3, with D perhaps TRBD2 (5 bases). Germline lookup yields CDR1 MRHNA and CDR2 SNTAGT. V gave up 8 bases and J gave up 4 bases, with 13 bases separating them. The CDR3 length is 13 residues. The CDR3 here is CASSAGLPDTQYF. CDR3 DNA sequence: TGTGCCAGCTCTGCGGGTTTGCCAGATACGCAGTATTTT.

This clonotype has ten or more counts. The V and J genes are TRBV7-3 and TRBJ2-1, with 8 nucleotides matching TRBD1. Losses at the gene ends were 5 bases for V and 9 bases for J; bases not matched to a gene: 9. The CDR3 spans 14 residues. Germline V gene lookup returns CDR1 SGHTA and CDR2 FQGTGA. CDR3 loop: CASSPGTGSIEQFF. The CDR3 DNA reads TGTGCCAGCAGCCCCGGGACAGGTTCTATTGAGCAGTTCTTC.

This clonotype has a handful of counts. The J gene is TRBJ2-5, the V gene TRBV2; the D call may be TRBD1 or TRBD2 (5 bases each). Germline loops: CDR1 SNHLY, CDR2 FYNNEI. Deletions cut 4 bases from V and 5 bases from J, with 14 bases between. The CDR3 totals 14 residues. The CDR3 DNA sequence: TGTGCCAGCAGTGGCCGGGACCCTGGGGAGACCCAGTACTTC. It translates to CASSGRDPGETQYF.

CDR3 sequence (DNA): TGCGCCAGCAGCCAAGACACAGGCCAGGGTGAAGCTTTCTTT. It yields the protein CASSQDTGQGEAFF. The chain uses TRBV4-1 and TRBJ1-1; perhaps TRBD1 as D (5 bases). CDR1 is MGHRA and CDR2 is YSYEKL in the germline V gene. The CDR3 extends over 14 amino acids. V dropped 0 bases and J dropped 7 bases, with 12 bases sitting between them.